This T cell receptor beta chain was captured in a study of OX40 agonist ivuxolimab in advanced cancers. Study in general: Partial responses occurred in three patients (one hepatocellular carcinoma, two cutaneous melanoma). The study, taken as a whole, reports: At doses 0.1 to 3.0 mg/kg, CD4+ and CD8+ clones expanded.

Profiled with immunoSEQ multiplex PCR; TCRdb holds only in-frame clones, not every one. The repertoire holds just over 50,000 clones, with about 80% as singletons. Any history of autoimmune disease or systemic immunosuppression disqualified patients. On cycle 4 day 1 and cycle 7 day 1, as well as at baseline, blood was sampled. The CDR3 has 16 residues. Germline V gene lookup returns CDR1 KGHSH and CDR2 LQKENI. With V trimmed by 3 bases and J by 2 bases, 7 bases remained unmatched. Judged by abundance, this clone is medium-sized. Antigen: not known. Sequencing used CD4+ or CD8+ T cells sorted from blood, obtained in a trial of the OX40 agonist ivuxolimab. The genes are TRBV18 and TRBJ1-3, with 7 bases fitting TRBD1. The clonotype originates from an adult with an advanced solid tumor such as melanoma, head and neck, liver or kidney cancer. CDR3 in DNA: TGTGCCAGCTCACCTCCAAATCAGGGGGCTGGAAACACCATATATTTT. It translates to CASSPPNQGAGNTIYF.